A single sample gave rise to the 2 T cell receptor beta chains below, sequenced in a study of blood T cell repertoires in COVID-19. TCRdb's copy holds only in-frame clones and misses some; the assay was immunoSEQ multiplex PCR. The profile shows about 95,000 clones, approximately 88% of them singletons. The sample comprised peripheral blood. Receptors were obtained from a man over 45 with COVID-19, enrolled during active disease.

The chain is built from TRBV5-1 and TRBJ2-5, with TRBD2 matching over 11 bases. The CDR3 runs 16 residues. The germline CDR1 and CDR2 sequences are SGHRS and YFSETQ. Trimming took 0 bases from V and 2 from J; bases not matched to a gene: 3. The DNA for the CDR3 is TGCGCCAGCAGCTTGGGACTAGCGGGGACACAAGAGACCCAGTACTTC. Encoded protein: CASSLGLAGTQETQYF.

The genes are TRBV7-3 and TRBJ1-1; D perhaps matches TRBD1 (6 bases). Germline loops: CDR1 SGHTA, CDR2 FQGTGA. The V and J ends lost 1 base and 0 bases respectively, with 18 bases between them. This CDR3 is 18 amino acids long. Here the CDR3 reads CASSLNGMGARMNTEAFF. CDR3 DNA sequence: TGTGCCAGCAGCTTAAATGGTATGGGGGCTCGGATGAACACTGAAGCTTTCTTT.